A selection of T cell receptor beta chains follows, all from one sample in a study of a mutant IDH1 vaccine in newly diagnosed glioma. Measured with immunoSEQ multiplex PCR; TCRdb has only the in-frame clones, and not every one. The sample holds 50,000 to 75,000 clones, 80% to 90% seen once. Their antigen targets remain unknown. Sequencing used PBMCs, obtained from a glioma patient whose treatment included an IDH1 peptide vaccine. The receptor source for this set is a woman aged 50 to 60 with glioma. Both conserved end residues are part of each CDR3. D genes are given only for firm matches. Rows give clone size only sometimes, using once, few, many, or a class for an expanded clone.

>NA|TRBV12-5|TRBJ1-2|NA
CASGLPQGNGYTF
TGTGCTAGTGGCCTACCTCAGGGGAACGGCTACACCTTC
>NA|TRBV6-1|TRBJ1-1|few
CASVRERGTEAFF
TGTGCCAGCGTCAGGGAACGTGGCACTGAAGCTTTCTTT
>TRBD2|TRBV7-2|TRBJ2-5|NA
CASSARDYWVETQYF
TGTGCCAGCAGCGCCCGGGACTATTGGGTCGAGACCCAGTACTTC
>NA|TRBV14|TRBJ2-5|NA
CASSPGWTQYF
TGTGCCAGCAGCCCCGGGTGGACCCAGTACTTC
>NA|TRBV12-5|TRBJ2-5|NA
CASGLQGVDETQYF
TGTGCTAGTGGTTTGCAGGGTGTGGACGAGACCCAGTACTTC
>NA|TRBV14|TRBJ1-1|NA
CASSRTLGGNTEAFF
TGTGCCAGCAGCCGTACTTTAGGGGGTAACACTGAAGCTTTCTTT
>NA|TRBV5-1|TRBJ2-4|once
CASSLGQQGRLVKNIQYF
TGCGCCAGCAGCTTGGGCCAACAGGGTCGGTTGGTCAAAAACATTCAGTACTTC
>TRBD1|TRBV29-1|TRBJ2-7|NA
CSGRQGSYEQYF
TGCAGCGGCCGACAGGGCTCCTACGAGCAGTACTTC
>NA|TRBV7-9|TRBJ1-6|NA
CASSLRAGDSPLHF
TGTGCCAGCAGTTTAAGGGCAGGGGATTCACCCCTCCACTTT
>TRBD1|TRBV30|TRBJ2-7|NA
CAWRTGTGGYEQYF
TGTGCCTGGAGAACCGGGACAGGAGGCTACGAGCAGTACTTC
>NA|TRBV25-1|TRBJ1-1|few
CASSLELSGTEAFF
TGTGCCAGCAGTCTAGAGTTGAGCGGTACTGAAGCTTTCTTT
>TRBD1|TRBV5-6|TRBJ1-2|once
CASSLDRGALGYTF
TGTGCCAGCAGCTTGGACAGGGGGGCCCTTGGCTACACCTTC
>NA|TRBV6-1|TRBJ1-3|NA
CASIATGGNTIYF
TGTGCCTCTATAGCTACAGGGGGAAACACCATATATTTT
>NA|TRBV5-1|TRBJ2-5|NA
CASSLHRGETQYF
TGCGCCAGCAGTTTACACAGAGGGGAGACCCAGTACTTC
>NA|TRBV7-9|TRBJ2-2|NA
CASSLVSGSRYTGELFF
TGTGCCAGCAGCTTAGTGTCGGGGAGCCGATACACCGGGGAGCTGTTTTTT
>NA|TRBV29-1|TRBJ2-7|once
CSVEGTKTYEQYF
TGCAGCGTTGAAGGGACAAAAACCTACGAGCAGTACTTC
>NA|TRBV9|TRBJ1-2|NA
CASSVEKGIGGYTF
TGTGCCAGCAGCGTAGAGAAGGGAATCGGTGGCTACACCTTC
>TRBD2|TRBV25-1|TRBJ2-3|NA
CASSEGVAGVSDTQYF
TGTGCCAGCAGTGAAGGGGTAGCGGGGGTCTCAGATACGCAGTATTTT
>NA|TRBV2|TRBJ2-6|NA
CASSPTGANVLTF
TGTGCCAGCAGTCCTACCGGGGCCAACGTCCTGACTTTC
>NA|TRBV2|TRBJ1-6|NA
CASSGLHANSPLHF
TGTGCCAGCAGTGGGCTCCACGCTAATTCACCCCTCCACTTT
>TRBD1|TRBV9|TRBJ1-1|NA
CASSATGQGDTEAFF
TGTGCCAGCAGCGCGACTGGACAGGGTGACACTGAAGCTTTCTTT
>NA|TRBV18|TRBJ1-1|NA
CASSESLRAFF
TGTGCCAGCTCAGAATCACTCAGAGCTTTCTTT
>NA|TRBV5-4|TRBJ2-5|once
CASSLAAAQETQYF
TGTGCCAGCAGCTTGGCAGCAGCACAAGAGACCCAGTACTTC
>NA|TRBV27|TRBJ1-6|NA
CASSLNSRRSYNSPLHF
TGTGCCAGCAGTTTAAACTCCCGGCGCTCCTATAATTCACCCCTCCACTTT
>TRBD1|TRBV19|TRBJ2-5|few
CASMVGQGAGETQYF
TGTGCCAGTATGGTCGGACAGGGTGCTGGGGAGACCCAGTACTTC
>NA|TRBV27|TRBJ1-4|NA
CASSSSGGSRKLFF
TGTGCCAGCAGTTCATCAGGAGGGTCTAGAAAACTGTTTTTT
>NA|TRBV19|TRBJ2-7|NA
CASSIEERSYEQYF
TGTGCCAGTAGTATAGAGGAGAGGAGCTACGAGCAGTACTTC
>NA|TRBV18|TRBJ2-3|NA
CASSPEDLSTDTQYF
TGTGCCAGCTCACCAGAAGACTTGAGCACAGATACGCAGTATTTT
>NA|TRBV5-1|TRBJ2-5|NA
CASSRTGTQETQYF
TGCGCCAGCAGTCGTACAGGGACCCAAGAGACCCAGTACTTC
>NA|TRBV7-9|TRBJ2-3|NA
CASNLGGVTDTQYF
TGTGCCAGCAATCTCGGGGGCGTCACAGATACGCAGTATTTT
>TRBD2|TRBV6-1|TRBJ2-1|NA
CASRAGGWNEQFF
TGTGCCAGCAGGGCGGGGGGGTGGAATGAGCAGTTCTTC
>NA|TRBV19|TRBJ1-3|NA
CASSIWAGNGNTIYF
TGTGCCAGTAGTATTTGGGCAGGGAATGGAAACACCATATATTTT
>TRBD1|TRBV5-1|TRBJ2-7|once
CASTPLTGHGENEQYF
TGCGCCAGCACCCCACTGACAGGGCACGGAGAAAACGAGCAGTACTTC
>NA|TRBV4-3|TRBJ2-1|NA
CASSPSGNSYNEQFF
TGCGCCAGCAGCCCGAGCGGAAACTCCTACAATGAGCAGTTCTTC
>NA|TRBV6-6|TRBJ1-1|few
CASSYGGKAEAFF
TGTGCCAGCAGTTATGGGGGCAAGGCTGAAGCTTTCTTT
>TRBD1|TRBV6-5|TRBJ1-2|NA
CASSQGTGSRYTF
TGTGCCAGCAGTCAAGGGACAGGGAGTCGCTACACCTTC
>TRBD1|TRBV10-3|TRBJ1-2|NA
CAISEPPGQGEGYTF
TGTGCCATCAGTGAGCCCCCGGGACAGGGGGAAGGCTACACCTTC
>NA|TRBV9|TRBJ1-6|NA
CASSDHGGGDSPLHF
TGTGCCAGCAGCGACCACGGGGGGGGCGATTCACCCCTCCACTTT
>NA|TRBV9|TRBJ2-7|NA
CASSGEGQARYEQYF
TGTGCCAGCAGCGGTGAGGGCCAAGCCCGGTACGAGCAGTACTTC
>NA|TRBV5-8|TRBJ1-6|NA
CASSFPGILNSPLHF
TGTGCCAGCAGCTTCCCAGGAATATTAAATTCACCCCTCCACTTT
>TRBD2|TRBV5-1|TRBJ2-5|NA
CASSLRASGTGETQYF
TGCGCCAGCAGCTTGAGGGCTAGCGGGACGGGGGAGACCCAGTACTTC
>TRBD1|TRBV5-1|TRBJ2-7|NA
CASSSSDRGGEQYF
TGCGCCAGCAGCAGTTCGGACAGGGGAGGAGAGCAGTACTTC
>NA|TRBV13|TRBJ1-2|NA
CASSLGLEGTNYGYTF
TGTGCCAGCAGCTTAGGACTTGAGGGGACTAACTATGGCTACACCTTC
>TRBD1|TRBV5-4|TRBJ1-2|NA
CASSLVPSGGVNYGYTF
TGTGCCAGCAGCTTGGTACCCTCAGGGGGCGTCAACTATGGCTACACCTTC
>NA|TRBV6-1|TRBJ2-3|NA
CASDGEGGRGDTQYF
TGTGCCAGCGACGGCGAGGGGGGCCGGGGAGATACGCAGTATTTT
>NA|TRBV21-1|TRBJ1-3|NA
CASSKGNRGYVGNTIYF
TGTGCCAGCAGCAAAGGAAACAGGGGGTACGTTGGAAACACCATATATTTT
>NA|TRBV28|TRBJ2-7|NA
CASSLPGRSSYEQYF
TGTGCCAGCAGTTTGCCGGGGAGGAGCTCCTACGAGCAGTACTTC
>NA|TRBV7-2|TRBJ1-1|NA
CASSPGLPRGTEAFF
TGTGCCAGCAGCCCAGGGTTACCGAGGGGCACTGAAGCTTTCTTT
>NA|TRBV28|TRBJ1-2|NA
CASSLYSRTHSGGYTF
TGTGCCAGCAGTTTATACTCGAGGACTCACTCGGGGGGCTACACCTTC
>TRBD1|TRBV30|TRBJ1-2|few
CAWSRISGTGGGGYTF
TGTGCCTGGAGTAGAATCTCCGGGACAGGGGGAGGGGGCTACACCTTC
>NA|TRBV30|TRBJ2-7|NA
CAWSVESGPYEQYF
TGTGCCTGGAGTGTAGAGTCAGGACCCTACGAGCAGTACTTC
>TRBD2|TRBV29-1|TRBJ2-7|NA
CSVEDGGGYEQYF
TGCAGCGTTGAAGATGGCGGGGGTTACGAGCAGTACTTC
>NA|TRBV5-4|TRBJ1-5|NA
CASSLGGDSNQPQHF
TGTGCCAGCAGCTTGGGAGGGGATAGCAATCAGCCCCAGCATTTT
>TRBD2|TRBV6-5|TRBJ2-3|NA
CASSYSLAGGGDTQYF
TGTGCCAGCAGTTACTCCCTAGCGGGGGGCGGAGATACGCAGTATTTT